The T cell receptor (beta chain) under discussion was sequenced for a study of shared clonotypes between healthy human individuals (dated by TCRdb to 2018 to 2021). Background on the whole study: The cohort comprised two women and a few men aged 18 to 49 years. Blood TCR repertoires of several healthy adults were deeply sequenced to estimate repertoire size and the extent of clonotype sharing between individuals. To increase sequencing depth and limit assay-specific biases, TCR repertoire library preparation and sequencing were carried out by different laboratories using diverse techniques. Between about 0.9 and 10 billion PBMCs per donor were obtained by leukapheresis. Summary of the overall study and its limitations: Because the study included a small number of donors, the genetic and exposure-history diversity represented was limited. Sampling was limited to blood, and TCR repertoires in tissue likely differ from TCR repertoires in blood. Pairwise subsampling indicated that sequencing depth was expected to affect the degree of clonotype sharing among donors.

The germline V gene encodes CDR1 SGHDN and CDR2 FVKESK. The germline ends are 6 bases apart after V is trimmed by 0 bases and J by 2 bases. The CDR3 numbers 14 residues from cysteine through phenylalanine. Only CDR3 DNA is held: 42 bases, read in frame from base 1. TCR CDR3 regions were amplified from genomic DNA by multiplex PCR using the deep immunoSEQ assay. Genomic DNA extracted from each cell subset was distributed evenly over all wells of several immunoSEQ 96-well plates, and each plate served as one replicate. Each replicate PCR for unsorted PBMC received roughly 300 ng genomic DNA, equal to tens of thousands of T cell genomes. Genomic DNA from unsorted PBMC was sequenced over ten immunoSEQ deep assay plates. The purified libraries were quantified using a Qubit 3.0 fluorometer, sized with a Bioanalyzer 2100, and then quantified again using the KAPA Library Quantification kit. A separate single-read 150-cycle Illumina NextSeq 550 flow cell was used to sequence each immunoSEQ 96-well plate. The authors processed their data as follows. Because the immunoSEQ output held only junctional sequences and lacked quality scores, the filtering could not match the filtering applied to full-length reads. Sequences were annotated with PyIR, a Python wrapper for IgBLAST v1.9, using IMGT germline references to assign V/J genes and CDR3. Any read was removed if the V/J assignment was weak (E-value above 1e-6), the CDR3 was missing, or the read contained stop codons, out-of-frame junctions, or ambiguous translated residues. V3J clonotypes were defined by identical inferred V gene, J gene, and CDR3 amino acid sequence. Percentage overlap between repertoires was computed as shared unique clonotypes divided by the size of the smaller repertoire. Repertoire richness was assessed with RTK rarefaction, the Chao1 estimator, and Recon v2.1 estimates of unobserved clonotypes. Here the immuneACCESS table is served through TCRdb, limited to in-frame sequences with V and J called. Missing clones are a known gap in these copies; in checked studies unresolved V genes cover under half, and the rest lacks a known reason. V, J and clone size reflect that table, while D and trimming were determined from the DNA. The sample has roughly 450,000 clones on record, roughly 78% of them singletons. The top ten clonotypes cover around 13% of the sample.

Donors were healthy HIV-negative adults with no recently reported acute infections or vaccinations. Every donor was a Caucasian adult living in Nashville, Tennessee, USA. For unsorted samples, some 90 million PBMCs were counted and genomic DNA was extracted with the QIAamp DNA Blood Mini kit. Blood was obtained by leukapheresis, after which PBMCs were separated by Ficoll-Histopaque density gradient centrifugation and cryopreserved in liquid nitrogen vapor phase. As to this clone: There is no known antigen for this receptor. The input lacks base qualities; no much larger clone sits a single base away.

The V and J genes are TRBV14 and TRBJ2-3, with the D gene too uncertain to name. The sequenced material came from PBMCs. The clonotype originates from a woman in her 40s in good health. Some clones in this sample may be carry-over from other donors' samples. DNA sequence: TGTGCCAGCAGCCAAGAGGCCTACACAGATACGCAGTATTTT. This codes for CASSQEAYTDTQYF.